A selection of T cell receptor beta chains follows, all from one sample in a study of cytomegalovirus exposure and HLA in healthy donors. The protocol was immunoSEQ multiplex PCR, while the TCRdb copy is restricted to in-frame clones and leaves out a portion. The table lists around 130,000 clones, nearly 90% of them singletons. The sample consisted of PBMCs. These receptors were collected from a man younger than 45 in good health and CMV-seronegative. CDR3s include the opening cysteine and the closing phenylalanine or tryptophan. The order of the fields is clone size, V gene, D gene, J gene, CDR3 DNA, CDR3 protein. The D gene is left open where the match is weak. Clone size appears in some rows only: once, few, many, or a class for an expanded clone.

clone_size: -
v_call: TRBV6-6
d_call: -
j_call: TRBJ1-1
cdr3_nt: TGTGCCAGCAGTTACCCCCCCGGTTCAGGTAGGGGAGCTTTCTTT
cdr3_aa: CASSYPPGSGRGAFF

clone_size: -
v_call: TRBV28
d_call: TRBD1
j_call: TRBJ1-3
cdr3_nt: TGTGCCAGCAGTTTCCCGAACAGGGGGAACACCATATATTTT
cdr3_aa: CASSFPNRGNTIYF

clone_size: -
v_call: TRBV6-5
d_call: -
j_call: TRBJ2-3
cdr3_nt: TGTGCCAGCAGCCCCGGACGGGGAATAAAAGATACGCAGTATTTT
cdr3_aa: CASSPGRGIKDTQYF

clone_size: once
v_call: TRBV9
d_call: -
j_call: TRBJ2-7
cdr3_nt: TGTGCCAGCAGCGTAGAAGCGTTCGACTCCTACGAGCAGTACTTC
cdr3_aa: CASSVEAFDSYEQYF

clone_size: -
v_call: TRBV18
d_call: TRBD1
j_call: TRBJ2-5
cdr3_nt: TGTGCCAGCTCACCAGGACAGGGGGGAGAGACCCAGTACTTC
cdr3_aa: CASSPGQGGETQYF

clone_size: few
v_call: TRBV7-2
d_call: -
j_call: TRBJ1-2
cdr3_nt: TGTGCCAGCAGATACACCGGGAGAAACTATGGCTACACCTTC
cdr3_aa: CASRYTGRNYGYTF

clone_size: -
v_call: TRBV7-2
d_call: -
j_call: TRBJ1-1
cdr3_nt: TGTGCCAGCAGCTCAGGAGGGTGGAACACTGAAGCTTTCTTT
cdr3_aa: CASSSGGWNTEAFF

clone_size: -
v_call: TRBV2
d_call: -
j_call: TRBJ2-5
cdr3_nt: TGTGCCAGCAGTGGGTGGGCCGCCCCAGAACAAGAGACCCAGTACTTC
cdr3_aa: CASSGWAAPEQETQYF

clone_size: -
v_call: TRBV5-1
d_call: TRBD1
j_call: TRBJ1-3
cdr3_nt: TGCGCCAGCAGCTTAGAGGGGGCGCTTGGAAACACCATATATTTT
cdr3_aa: CASSLEGALGNTIYF

clone_size: -
v_call: TRBV28
d_call: -
j_call: TRBJ1-3
cdr3_nt: TGTGCCAGCAGCCCGGCGCAGGGGCGGGGAAACACCATATATTTT
cdr3_aa: CASSPAQGRGNTIYF

clone_size: -
v_call: TRBV19
d_call: TRBD1
j_call: TRBJ2-7
cdr3_nt: TGTGCCAGTAGCCCCGGGACAGCTAGCTCCTACGAGCAGTACTTC
cdr3_aa: CASSPGTASSYEQYF

clone_size: -
v_call: TRBV7-9
d_call: -
j_call: TRBJ1-1
cdr3_nt: TGTGCCAGCAGCTTAGGGCAGGGCTCGACTGAAGCTTTCTTT
cdr3_aa: CASSLGQGSTEAFF

clone_size: few
v_call: TRBV7-9
d_call: -
j_call: TRBJ1-2
cdr3_nt: TGTGCCAGCAGCACCCAGTACTATGGCTACACCTTC
cdr3_aa: CASSTQYYGYTF

clone_size: -
v_call: TRBV4-2
d_call: TRBD1
j_call: TRBJ2-7
cdr3_nt: TGTGCCAGCAGCCAGGGAACAGGGGGAAACCTAGCCGAGCAGTACTTC
cdr3_aa: CASSQGTGGNLAEQYF

clone_size: -
v_call: TRBV9
d_call: -
j_call: TRBJ1-6
cdr3_nt: TGTGCCAGCAGCGCAGACCTAGGACAGAGCTCCTATAATTCACCCCTCCACTTT
cdr3_aa: CASSADLGQSSYNSPLHF

clone_size: -
v_call: TRBV28
d_call: TRBD1
j_call: TRBJ2-3
cdr3_nt: TGTGCCAGCAGCGAAGACCGGGACAGGGTCCCAGATACGCAGTATTTT
cdr3_aa: CASSEDRDRVPDTQYF

clone_size: few
v_call: TRBV7-9
d_call: TRBD2
j_call: TRBJ2-5
cdr3_nt: TGTGCCAGCAGCTTTTCCGGGGGGGAGACCCAGTACTTC
cdr3_aa: CASSFSGGETQYF

clone_size: -
v_call: TRBV2
d_call: -
j_call: TRBJ1-6
cdr3_nt: TGTGCCAGCAGCCCCCCAGGGGACGCTTATAATTCACCCCTCCACTTT
cdr3_aa: CASSPPGDAYNSPLHF

clone_size: -
v_call: TRBV6-1
d_call: TRBD1
j_call: TRBJ1-5
cdr3_nt: TGTGCCAGCAGTGAAGAGGGGGCTCAGCCCCAGCATTTT
cdr3_aa: CASSEEGAQPQHF

clone_size: -
v_call: TRBV29-1
d_call: -
j_call: TRBJ2-7
cdr3_nt: TGCAGCGCCTCGTTGAGCTCCTACGAGCAGTACTTC
cdr3_aa: CSASLSSYEQYF

clone_size: -
v_call: TRBV6-4
d_call: TRBD1
j_call: TRBJ2-7
cdr3_nt: TGTGCCAGCAGTCTTCAGACAGGGAGCGAGCAGTACTTC
cdr3_aa: CASSLQTGSEQYF

clone_size: -
v_call: TRBV19
d_call: TRBD1
j_call: TRBJ2-7
cdr3_nt: TGTGCCAGTAGTATGAACAGGGGCGGCAACGAGCAGTACTTC
cdr3_aa: CASSMNRGGNEQYF

clone_size: -
v_call: TRBV4-3
d_call: TRBD2
j_call: TRBJ2-5
cdr3_nt: TGCGCCAGCAGCCAATCGAGGCTAGCGGAAGAGACCCAGTACTTC
cdr3_aa: CASSQSRLAEETQYF

clone_size: -
v_call: TRBV4-1
d_call: -
j_call: TRBJ2-1
cdr3_nt: TGCGCCAGCAGCCCCCCAGGCTCCTACAATGAGCAGTTCTTC
cdr3_aa: CASSPPGSYNEQFF

clone_size: -
v_call: TRBV4-1
d_call: TRBD2
j_call: TRBJ2-1
cdr3_nt: TGCGCCAGCAGTCACCTCCCGGGAGGCAACAATGAGCAGTTCTTC
cdr3_aa: CASSHLPGGNNEQFF

clone_size: -
v_call: TRBV9
d_call: TRBD1
j_call: TRBJ1-2
cdr3_nt: TGTGCCAGCAGCGTAGTTGAGACAGGGTTATTCTATGGCTACACCTTC
cdr3_aa: CASSVVETGLFYGYTF

clone_size: -
v_call: TRBV11-2
d_call: -
j_call: TRBJ1-1
cdr3_nt: TGTGCCAGCAGCTCGAACGCCGCAACAGGGGAAGCTTTCTTT
cdr3_aa: CASSSNAATGEAFF

clone_size: -
v_call: TRBV7-2
d_call: TRBD1
j_call: TRBJ1-6
cdr3_nt: TGTGCCAGCAGCCCATCTGCCGGGACAGGGAGTTCACCCCTCCACTTT
cdr3_aa: CASSPSAGTGSSPLHF

clone_size: -
v_call: TRBV7-3
d_call: -
j_call: TRBJ1-1
cdr3_nt: TGTGCCAGCAGCTTAATGGGAGGTGAGAACACTGAAGCTTTCTTT
cdr3_aa: CASSLMGGENTEAFF

clone_size: -
v_call: TRBV5-4
d_call: TRBD2
j_call: TRBJ2-5
cdr3_nt: TGTGCCAGCAGCTCAGGCGGGGGGACACCTTGGGAGACCCAGTACTTC
cdr3_aa: CASSSGGGTPWETQYF

clone_size: -
v_call: TRBV7-6
d_call: TRBD1
j_call: TRBJ1-1
cdr3_nt: TGTGCCAGCAGCCCCACCCAGACAGGGGGACCGTCCGAAGCTTTCTTT
cdr3_aa: CASSPTQTGGPSEAFF

clone_size: -
v_call: TRBV7-9
d_call: -
j_call: TRBJ1-1
cdr3_nt: TGTGCCAGCAGCCTCGACACTGAAGCTTTCTTT
cdr3_aa: CASSLDTEAFF

clone_size: few
v_call: TRBV7-9
d_call: -
j_call: TRBJ1-1
cdr3_nt: TGTGCCAGCAGCTTAGAAGCACCTAACACTGAAGCTTTCTTT
cdr3_aa: CASSLEAPNTEAFF

clone_size: -
v_call: TRBV19
d_call: TRBD1
j_call: TRBJ2-2
cdr3_nt: TGTGCCAGTAGCTATACCGGGACAGGGGTCACCGGGGAGCTGTTTTTT
cdr3_aa: CASSYTGTGVTGELFF

clone_size: -
v_call: TRBV19
d_call: TRBD2
j_call: TRBJ2-5
cdr3_nt: TGTGCCAGTAGTACAGGGTTACCGGGACTAGCGGGGAGAGAGACCCAGTACTTC
cdr3_aa: CASSTGLPGLAGRETQYF

clone_size: -
v_call: TRBV28
d_call: TRBD1
j_call: TRBJ1-1
cdr3_nt: TGTGCCAGCCACCTACAGGGGCGAACTGAAGCTTTCTTT
cdr3_aa: CASHLQGRTEAFF

clone_size: -
v_call: TRBV7-8
d_call: TRBD2
j_call: TRBJ2-5
cdr3_nt: TGTGCCAGCAGCTTATGGGGGGGTAGGGCGGCCGGCGCCGGGACCCAGTACTTC
cdr3_aa: CASSLWGGRAAGAGTQYF

clone_size: -
v_call: TRBV6-6
d_call: -
j_call: TRBJ1-1
cdr3_nt: TGTGCCAGCAGTTACTCTTCCCCCGGGGATGCTTTCTTT
cdr3_aa: CASSYSSPGDAFF

clone_size: once
v_call: TRBV28
d_call: -
j_call: TRBJ1-3
cdr3_nt: TGTGCCAGCAGTCATCCGGGGATCTCTGGAAACACCATATATTTT
cdr3_aa: CASSHPGISGNTIYF

clone_size: -
v_call: TRBV2
d_call: TRBD1
j_call: TRBJ1-4
cdr3_nt: TGTGCCAGCAGGGCGGACAGGGCGGGTTTAGCTAATGAAAAACTGTTTTTT
cdr3_aa: CASRADRAGLANEKLFF

clone_size: -
v_call: TRBV7-6
d_call: TRBD2
j_call: TRBJ2-2
cdr3_nt: TGTGCCAGCAGCCTCGGGACTAGCGGGGCCCCGGGCACCGGGGAGCTGTTTTTT
cdr3_aa: CASSLGTSGAPGTGELFF

clone_size: -
v_call: TRBV11-1
d_call: TRBD1
j_call: TRBJ1-2
cdr3_nt: TGTGCCAGCAGCACCGGGACAGGGGGGCTATATTATGGCTACACCTTC
cdr3_aa: CASSTGTGGLYYGYTF